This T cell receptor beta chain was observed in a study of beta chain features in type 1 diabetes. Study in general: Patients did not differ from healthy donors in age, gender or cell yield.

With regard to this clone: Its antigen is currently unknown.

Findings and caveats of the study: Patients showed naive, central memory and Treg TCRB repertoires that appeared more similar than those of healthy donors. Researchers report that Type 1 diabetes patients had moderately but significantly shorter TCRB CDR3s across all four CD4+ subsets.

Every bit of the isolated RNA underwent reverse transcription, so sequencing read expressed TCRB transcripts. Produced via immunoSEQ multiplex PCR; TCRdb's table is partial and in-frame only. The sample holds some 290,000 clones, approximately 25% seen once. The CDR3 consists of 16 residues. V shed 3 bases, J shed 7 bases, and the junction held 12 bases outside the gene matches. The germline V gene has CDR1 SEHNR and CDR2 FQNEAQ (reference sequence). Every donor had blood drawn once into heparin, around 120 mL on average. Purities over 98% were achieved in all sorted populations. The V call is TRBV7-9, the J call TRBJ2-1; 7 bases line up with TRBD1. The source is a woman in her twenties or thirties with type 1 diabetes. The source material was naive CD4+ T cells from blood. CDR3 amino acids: CASSFPIGQGDNEQFF. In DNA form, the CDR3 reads TGTGCCAGCAGCTTTCCGATAGGGCAGGGGGATAATGAGCAGTTCTTC.